Listed here are 11 T cell receptor beta chains from one sample, sequenced in a study of T cell changes during pregnancy in multiple sclerosis. Produced via immunoSEQ multiplex PCR; TCRdb's table is partial and in-frame only. Of just over 35,000 clones listed, around 90% are singletons. Sequenced here: CD4+ T cells from peripheral blood mononuclear cells, sampled after pregnancy. The source is a female donor in good health, enrolled as a control in a pregnancy study.

J is TRBJ2-1 and V is TRBV7-2; maybe TRBD2 (5 bases). The CDR3 is 15 residues long. V lost 5 bases, J lost 5 bases, and 16 bases lay in between. Germline loops: CDR1 SGHTA, CDR2 FQGNSA. The CDR3 loop is CASSQRGLRDNEQFF. The CDR3 bases are TGTGCCAGCAGCCAACGCGGACTTCGGGACAATGAGCAGTTCTTC.

The chain combines TRBV27 with TRBJ2-5, with TRBD1 matching 8 bases. Germline-derived CDR1 and CDR2 are MNHEY and SMNVEV (reference sequence). This CDR3 is built from 13 residues. The V and J ends lost 10 bases and 4 bases, in that order; junction bases with no gene match: 8. The CDR3 sequence is CATKLDRGETQYF. The CDR3 DNA sequence: TGTGCCACCAAACTCGACAGGGGAGAGACCCAGTACTTC.

The rearrangement uses TRBV2 and TRBJ2-3, with 8 bases lining up with TRBD2. Per germline, CDR1 SNHLY and CDR2 FYNNEI. The CDR3 totals 15 residues. Trimming cost V 4 bases and J 0 bases; bases outside gene matches: 3. CDR3 residues: CASSGLAGSTDTQYF. CDR3 sequence (DNA): TGTGCCAGCAGTGGGCTAGCGGGTAGCACAGATACGCAGTATTTT.

This chain joins TRBV6-1 and TRBJ2-7, with TRBD2 matching over 9 bases. CDR3 length: 15 amino acids. CDR1 MNHNS and CDR2 SASEGT come from the germline V gene. Germline trimming cut 2 bases from V and 0 bases from J; bases unmatched to any gene: 2. DNA of the CDR3: TGTGCCAGCAGTGAACTAGCGGGGTCCTCCTACGAGCAGTACTTC. Protein: CASSELAGSSYEQYF.

The genes are TRBV9 and TRBJ2-3; 7 bases map to TRBD1. The CDR3 is 15 residues long. With V trimmed by 9 bases and J by 1 base, 11 bases remained unmatched. The germline CDR1 and CDR2 sequences are SGDLS and YYNGEE. The CDR3: CATAEVGGRTDTQYF. Written as DNA, the CDR3 is TGTGCCACCGCTGAAGTAGGGGGCCGCACAGATACGCAGTATTTT.

The chain has TRBV6-5 and TRBJ1-3, with 9 bases aligning to TRBD1. The CDR3 is 14 amino acids. The junction had 4 bases not matched to a gene; V was cut back by 7 bases and J by 3 bases. Per germline, CDR1 MNHEY and CDR2 SVGAGI. The CDR3 reads CASTLGQGGNTIYF. CDR3 bases: TGTGCCAGCACCCTGGGACAGGGTGGAAACACCATATATTTT.

The genes are TRBV4-1 and TRBJ1-3, with no clear D. V lost 4 bases and J 3 bases, leaving 13 bases between the germline ends. CDR3 length: 15 residues. Germline V gene sequence: CDR1 MGHRA, CDR2 YSYEKL. The CDR3 sequence: CASSRDPGSGNTIYF. CDR3 sequence (DNA): TGCGCCAGCAGCCGCGACCCTGGGAGTGGAAACACCATATATTTT.

The rearrangement joins TRBV7-2 to TRBJ2-7; 8 bases line up with TRBD2. V was pared by 4 bases and J by 7 bases, with 3 bases of the junction left unmatched. CDR3 size: 12 residues. Looked up from germline, CDR1 is SGHTA and CDR2 is FQGNSA. The DNA for the CDR3 is TGTGCCAGCAGCTCCGGCGGGAGGGAGCAGTACTTC. The encoded protein is CASSSGGREQYF.

J is TRBJ2-3 and V is TRBV7-3; 8 bases map to TRBD2. The germline gives CDR1 SGHTA, CDR2 FQGTGA. Losses at the gene ends were 5 bases for V and 5 bases for J; bases not matched to a gene: 9. The CDR3 has 15 residues. In nucleotides, the CDR3 is TGTGCCAGCAGCACCTCGGGACTAGAGGGAGATACGCAGTATTTT. Translated, it gives CASSTSGLEGDTQYF.

This chain connects TRBV28 to TRBJ1-1; D ambiguous. The CDR3 contains 16 residues. The germline CDR1 and CDR2 sequences are MDHEN and SYDVKM. Between the trimmed V and J ends, which lost 1 base and 4 bases, there was a span of 16 bases. CDR3 sequence (DNA): TGTGCCAGCAGTTTATCTGGGAGGGCTGGCGGCACTGAAGCTTTCTTT. It translates to CASSLSGRAGGTEAFF.

This chain joins TRBV6-1 and TRBJ2-5; D is possibly TRBD2 (5 bases). The CDR3 sequence is 12 residues long. From germline, CDR1 is MNHNS and CDR2 SASEGT. Trimming took off 7 bases at V and 4 bases at J, with 10 bases between the two ends. This CDR3 reads CASIKAGETQYF. The CDR3 bases are TGTGCCAGCATAAAGGCGGGAGAGACCCAGTACTTC.